This T cell receptor (beta chain) stems from a study of shared clonotypes between healthy human individuals. General observations from the study: Clonotypes not shared had lower generation probabilities than those common to all four donors.

CDR1 SGHRS and CDR2 YFSETQ come from the germline V gene. This CDR3 is 18 amino acids long. With 3 bases clipped from V and 1 base from J, the junction kept 9 bases outside the gene matches. Genomic DNA per cell subset filled all wells of several immunoSEQ plates. Method: immunoSEQ multiplex PCR; TCRdb's copy keeps in-frame clones and lacks some. The repertoire holds some 1,600,000 clones, with approximately 98% as singletons. In the case of this clone: Its target is not known.

J is TRBJ2-5 and V is TRBV5-1, with TRBD2 matching 13 bases. This TCR came from a man aged 25-40 years in good health. Source material: naive CD4+ T cells sorted from blood. Subset: CD45RA+ positively selected. The CDR3 protein is CASSWGLAGIASQETQYF. The CDR3 DNA reads TGCGCCAGCAGCTGGGGACTAGCGGGGATAGCCTCCCAAGAGACCCAGTACTTC.